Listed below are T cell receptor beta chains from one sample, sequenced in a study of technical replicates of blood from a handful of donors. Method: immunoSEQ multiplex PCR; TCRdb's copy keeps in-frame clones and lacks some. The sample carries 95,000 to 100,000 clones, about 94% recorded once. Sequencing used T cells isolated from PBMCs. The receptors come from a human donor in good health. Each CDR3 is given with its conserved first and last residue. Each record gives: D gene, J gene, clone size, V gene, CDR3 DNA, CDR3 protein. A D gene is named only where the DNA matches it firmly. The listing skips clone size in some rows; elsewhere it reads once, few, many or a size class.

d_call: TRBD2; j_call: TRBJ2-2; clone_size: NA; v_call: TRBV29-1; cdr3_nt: TGCAGCGGGCAGAGCGGGGCGAACACCGGGGAGCTGTTTTTT; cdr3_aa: CSGQSGANTGELFF
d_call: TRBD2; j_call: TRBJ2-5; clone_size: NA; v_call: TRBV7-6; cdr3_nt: TGTGCCAGCAGTCAAGGTTCAGCGGGAGGCCAAAAAGAGACCCAGTACTTC; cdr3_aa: CASSQGSAGGQKETQYF
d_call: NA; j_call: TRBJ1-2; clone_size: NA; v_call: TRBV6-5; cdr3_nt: TGTGCCAGCAGTCCGGGGGGCGCATATGGCTACACCTTC; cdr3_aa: CASSPGGAYGYTF
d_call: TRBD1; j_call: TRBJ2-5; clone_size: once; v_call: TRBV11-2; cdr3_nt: TGTGCCAGCAGGAAACAGGGGCAAGAGACCCAGTACTTC; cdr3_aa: CASRKQGQETQYF
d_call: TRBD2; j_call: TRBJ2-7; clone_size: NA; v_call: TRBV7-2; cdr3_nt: TGTGCCAGCAGCTTAAGCCGGGGAGCGGGGGCCTCCTACGAGCAGTACTTC; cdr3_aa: CASSLSRGAGASYEQYF
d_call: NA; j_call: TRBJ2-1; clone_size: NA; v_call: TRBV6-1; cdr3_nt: TGTGCCAGCAGTGGAGTTGACAGGGAGGCCAATGAGCAGTTCTTC; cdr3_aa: CASSGVDREANEQFF
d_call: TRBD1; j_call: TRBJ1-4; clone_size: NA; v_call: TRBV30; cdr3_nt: TGTGCCTGGAGTGACCCCCTAGGTTCGGGACAGGGCGAGGAGAAACTGTTTTTT; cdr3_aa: CAWSDPLGSGQGEEKLFF
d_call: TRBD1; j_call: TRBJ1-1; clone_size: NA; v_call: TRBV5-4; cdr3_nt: TGTGCCAGCAGCTCGGGGACAGGCACTGAAGCTTTCTTT; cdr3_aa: CASSSGTGTEAFF
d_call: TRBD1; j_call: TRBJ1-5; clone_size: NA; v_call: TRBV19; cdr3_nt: TGTGCCAGTAACAGAGTCCGGGACAGCCGCAATCAGCCCCAGCATTTT; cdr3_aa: CASNRVRDSRNQPQHF
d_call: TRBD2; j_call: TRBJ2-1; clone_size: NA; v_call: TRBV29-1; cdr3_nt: TGCAGCGTTGTCGGGACTAGCGGGGGGGCCACCTACAATGAGCAGTTCTTC; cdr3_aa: CSVVGTSGGATYNEQFF
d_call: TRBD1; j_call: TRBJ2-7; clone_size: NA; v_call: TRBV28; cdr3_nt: TGTGCCAGCAGTTTTACAGGGGGCTTCTACGAGCAGTACTTC; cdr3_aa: CASSFTGGFYEQYF
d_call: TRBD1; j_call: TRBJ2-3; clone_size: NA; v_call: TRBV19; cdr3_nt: TGTGCCAGTAGTTCTCGGGACAGGCCCACAGATACGCAGTATTTT; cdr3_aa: CASSSRDRPTDTQYF
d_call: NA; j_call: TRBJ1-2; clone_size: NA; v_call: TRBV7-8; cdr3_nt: TGTGCCAGCAGCTTATTCCGCGACTACACCTTC; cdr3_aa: CASSLFRDYTF
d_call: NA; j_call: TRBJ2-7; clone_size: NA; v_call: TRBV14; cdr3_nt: TGTGCCAGCAGCCCTATTGGGAGCTCCTACGAGCAGTACTTC; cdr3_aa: CASSPIGSSYEQYF
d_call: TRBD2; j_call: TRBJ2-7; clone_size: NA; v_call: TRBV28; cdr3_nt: TGTGCCAGCAGTTTAGGTGGACTAGCGGGCAACTGGGTGGGCTACGAGCAGTACTTC; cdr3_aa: CASSLGGLAGNWVGYEQYF
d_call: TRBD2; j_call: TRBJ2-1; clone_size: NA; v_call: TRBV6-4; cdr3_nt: TGTGCCAGCAGTGACGGTAGTAGCGGGAGAGATGAGCAGTTCTTC; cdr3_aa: CASSDGSSGRDEQFF
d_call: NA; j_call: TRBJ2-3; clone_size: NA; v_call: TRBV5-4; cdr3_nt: TGTGCCAGCAGCTTGATCGGGGATACGCAGTATTTT; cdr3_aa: CASSLIGDTQYF
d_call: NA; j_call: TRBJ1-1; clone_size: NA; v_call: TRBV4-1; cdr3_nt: TGCGCCAGCAGCCAAAAGACAGTGAACACTGAAGCTTTCTTT; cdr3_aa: CASSQKTVNTEAFF
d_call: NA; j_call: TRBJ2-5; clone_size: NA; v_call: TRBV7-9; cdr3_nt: TGTGCCAGCAGCCCCCGGGACAACCAAGAGACCCAGTACTTC; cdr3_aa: CASSPRDNQETQYF
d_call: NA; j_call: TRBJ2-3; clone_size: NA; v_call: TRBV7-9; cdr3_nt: TGTGCCAGCAGCTTAAAACTACAAATTAGCACAGATACGCAGTATTTT; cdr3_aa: CASSLKLQISTDTQYF
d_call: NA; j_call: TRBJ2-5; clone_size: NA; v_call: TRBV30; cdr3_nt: TGTGCCTGGAGTGAAGACTCGAGGGCAGAGACCCAGTACTTC; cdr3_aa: CAWSEDSRAETQYF
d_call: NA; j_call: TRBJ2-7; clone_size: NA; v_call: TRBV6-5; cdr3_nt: TGTGCCAGCAGTTCCGCCTACGAGCAGTACTTC; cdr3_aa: CASSSAYEQYF
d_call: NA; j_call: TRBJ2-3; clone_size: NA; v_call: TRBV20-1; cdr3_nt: TGCAGTGCTACCCGAGCAGATACGCAGTATTTT; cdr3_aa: CSATRADTQYF
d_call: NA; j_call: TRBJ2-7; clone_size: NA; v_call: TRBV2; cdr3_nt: TGTGCCAGCACCGGACTAAGCTACGAGCAGTACTTC; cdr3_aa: CASTGLSYEQYF
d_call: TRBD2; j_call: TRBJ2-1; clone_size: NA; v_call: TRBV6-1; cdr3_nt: TGTGCCAGCAGTGAAGTAGCGGGGGGGGACTTCAATGAGCAGTTCTTC; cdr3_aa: CASSEVAGGDFNEQFF
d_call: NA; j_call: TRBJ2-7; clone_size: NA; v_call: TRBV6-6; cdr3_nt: TGTGCCAGCGCCGGCCCTGACACCTTCCTTTACGAGCAGTACTTC; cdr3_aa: CASAGPDTFLYEQYF
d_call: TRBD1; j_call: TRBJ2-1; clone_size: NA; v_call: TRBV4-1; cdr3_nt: TGCGCCAGCATGACAGGGCCAGCCTACAATGAGCAGTTCTTC; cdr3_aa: CASMTGPAYNEQFF